Listed below are T cell receptor beta chains from one sample, sequenced in a study of T cell repertoires in cytomegalovirus infection. Using its own MiXCR run on the reads, TCRdb lists one record per CDR3 protein. Here the sample spans approximately 76,000 distinct CDR3 sequences, 3.7% being singletons. Sequencing was performed on PBMCs. These TCRs come from a human donor in good health (CMV status not recorded). Some clones in this sample may be carry-over from other donors' samples. Each CDR3 is given with its conserved first and last residue. D genes are given only for firm matches. Clone size is stated in some rows and not others, as once, few, many or a class when expanded.

d_gene	v_gene	j_gene	abundance	len	CDR3aa	CDR3nt
NA	TRBV2	TRBJ1-2	many	12	CASKDSSYGYTF	TGTGCCAGCAAGGACAGTTCCTATGGCTACACCTTC
NA	TRBV6-5	TRBJ2-1	many	15	CASSHGGTSYNEQFF	TGTGCCAGCAGCCACGGCGGAACCTCCTACAATGAGCAGTTCTTC
NA	TRBV7-8	TRBJ2-3	many	12	CASSGFTDTQYF	TGTGCCAGCAGTGGATTCACAGATACGCAGTATTTT
NA	TRBV7-9	TRBJ2-7	many	14	CASSPPSSSYEQYF	TGTGCCAGCAGCCCCCCGTCGTCCTCCTACGAGCAGTACTTC
TRBD1	TRBV28	TRBJ2-7	many	15	CASSPGDRVSYEQYF	TGTGCCAGCAGTCCTGGGGACAGGGTCTCCTACGAGCAGTACTTC
TRBD2	TRBV7-2	TRBJ2-1	many	17	CASSLVSSSGLYNEQFF	TGTGCCAGCAGCTTAGTGTCCTCTAGCGGATTATACAATGAGCAGTTCTTC
NA	TRBV7-3	TRBJ2-2	many	16	CASSSRGDSPTGELFF	TGTGCCAGCAGCTCCCGGGGTGACAGTCCAACCGGGGAGCTGTTTTTT
NA	TRBV20-1	TRBJ1-1	few	12	CSVFQGNTEAFF	TGCAGTGTTTTTCAGGGGAACACTGAAGCTTTCTTT
TRBD2	TRBV20-1	TRBJ2-1	many	12	CSAGLARSEQFF	TGCAGTGCCGGACTAGCGAGGAGTGAGCAGTTCTTC
NA	TRBV27	TRBJ1-5	many	15	CASSLTGRSNQPQHF	TGTGCCAGCAGTTTAACGGGACGGAGCAATCAGCCCCAGCATTTT
NA	TRBV7-9	TRBJ1-4	many	14	CASSFEGRNEKLFF	TGTGCCAGCAGCTTCGAGGGGCGGAATGAAAAACTGTTTTTT
NA	TRBV20-1	TRBJ2-1	NA	16	CSAKSHDSHSYNEQFF	TGCAGTGCTAAATCCCACGACTCGCACTCCTACAATGAGCAGTTCTTC
TRBD2	TRBV2	TRBJ2-7	many	15	CASSELLAGAYEQYF	TGTGCCAGCAGTGAACTGCTAGCGGGGGCCTACGAGCAGTACTTC
NA	TRBV7-6	TRBJ2-3	many	13	CASSRWWADTQYF	TGTGCCAGCAGCCGCTGGTGGGCAGATACGCAGTATTTT
NA	TRBV7-9	TRBJ1-1	many	14	CASSLAGEATEAFF	TGTGCCAGCAGCTTGGCCGGGGAAGCCACTGAAGCTTTCTTT
NA	TRBV7-2	TRBJ1-1	many	15	CASSLALSHQAEAFF	TGTGCCAGCAGCTTAGCGCTCTCCCATCAGGCTGAAGCTTTCTTT
NA	TRBV7-2	TRBJ1-5	many	14	CASSLGRSNQPQHF	TGTGCCAGCAGCTTGGGACGAAGCAATCAGCCCCAGCATTTT
TRBD1	TRBV19	TRBJ2-3	many	13	CALQGPATDTQYF	TGTGCGTTACAGGGGCCCGCCACTGATACGCAGTATTTT
NA	TRBV7-8	TRBJ1-1	medium-sized	14	CASSVTTGNTEAFF	TGTGCCAGCAGCGTTACGACGGGGAACACTGAAGCTTTCTTT
NA	TRBV12-3/TRBV12-4	TRBJ1-5	many	15	CASSLRRQLNQPQHF	TGTGCCAGCAGTTTAAGACGACAGCTCAATCAGCCCCAGCATTTT
NA	TRBV12-3/TRBV12-4	TRBJ2-1	NA	18	CASSLIQAPGWSYNEQFF	TGTGCCAGCAGTTTAATCCAGGCCCCTGGGTGGTCCTACAATGAGCAGTTCTTC
TRBD2	TRBV7-6	TRBJ2-7	many	14	CASSPQAGTYEQYF	TGTGCCAGCAGCCCACAAGCGGGGACCTACGAGCAGTACTTC
TRBD1	TRBV2	TRBJ1-2	many	14	CASSVDRGNYGYTF	TGTGCCAGCAGTGTCGACAGGGGTAACTATGGCTACACCTTC
TRBD1	TRBV7-2	TRBJ1-5	many	16	CASSSPDRGLNQPQHF	TGTGCCAGCAGCTCGCCGGACAGGGGGCTCAATCAGCCCCAGCATTTT
NA	TRBV10-3	TRBJ1-1	many	14	CAISESGQNTEAFF	TGTGCCATCAGTGAGTCGGGACAGAACACTGAAGCTTTCTTT
TRBD2	TRBV2	TRBJ2-1	many	14	CASSEGTSFGEQFF	TGTGCCAGCAGTGAAGGGACTAGTTTTGGAGAGCAGTTCTTC
TRBD2	TRBV7-9	TRBJ2-1	many	16	CASSSTLAGGHNEQFF	TGTGCCAGCAGCTCAACCCTAGCGGGGGGGCATAATGAGCAGTTCTTC
NA	TRBV19	TRBJ1-1	many	13	CASKEGPNTEAFF	TGTGCCAGTAAAGAGGGGCCGAACACTGAAGCTTTCTTT
TRBD2	TRBV10-3	TRBJ2-2	many	14	CAILLAGRTGELFF	TGTGCCATCCTGCTAGCGGGGCGAACCGGGGAGCTGTTTTTT
NA	TRBV28	TRBJ1-1	many	15	CASSILGRLNTEAFF	TGTGCCAGCAGTATACTGGGACGGTTGAACACTGAAGCTTTCTTT
NA	TRBV2	TRBJ1-1	many	12	CASSYGLVEAFF	TGTGCCAGCAGTTACGGACTGGTCGAAGCTTTCTTT
NA	TRBV20-1	TRBJ1-3	many	15	CSARDEQSIGNTIYF	TGCAGTGCTAGAGATGAACAGAGTATTGGAAACACCATATATTTT
NA	TRBV7-8	TRBJ2-3	many	17	CASSQWGSQMGTDTQYF	TGTGCCAGCAGCCAATGGGGCAGTCAGATGGGCACAGATACGCAGTATTTT
NA	TRBV20-1	TRBJ1-1	many	12	CSASAQLTEAFF	TGCAGTGCTAGTGCCCAACTCACTGAAGCTTTCTTT
NA	TRBV7-3	TRBJ2-3	medium-sized	18	CASSLNRDYHLDTDTQYF	TGTGCCAGCAGCTTAAACAGGGACTACCACTTGGACACAGATACGCAGTATTTT
NA	TRBV28	TRBJ1-2	many	17	CASSSNLWTDPNYGYTF	TGTGCCAGCAGTTCCAACTTGTGGACAGATCCTAACTATGGCTACACCTTC
NA	TRBV4-3	TRBJ2-3	many	15	CASSQGGSSTDTQYF	TGCGCCAGCAGCCAAGGTGGATCTAGCACAGATACGCAGTATTTT
TRBD2	TRBV5-6	TRBJ2-3	many	17	CASSFGSGGRGTDTQYF	TGTGCCAGCAGCTTTGGCAGCGGGGGGCGAGGCACAGATACGCAGTATTTT
TRBD1	TRBV7-2	TRBJ2-7	NA	16	CASSPQGPGGLDAQYF	TGTGCCAGCAGCCCCCAAGGTCCAGGGGGCCTTGACGCGCAGTACTTC
NA	TRBV28	TRBJ2-2	many	19	CASSYRFGWGDRNTGELFF	TGTGCCAGCAGTTACCGGTTTGGTTGGGGGGATAGGAACACCGGGGAGCTGTTTTTT
NA	TRBV7-6	TRBJ1-4	many	12	CASQGLAEKLFF	TGTGCCAGTCAGGGTTTGGCTGAAAAACTGTTTTTT
NA	TRBV7-2	TRBJ2-5	many	14	CASSKGGGQETQYF	TGTGCCAGCAGCAAAGGAGGGGGCCAAGAGACCCAGTACTTC
NA	TRBV7-8	TRBJ1-2	many	15	CASRRGWGPDYGYTF	TGTGCCAGCAGACGCGGTTGGGGACCGGACTATGGCTACACCTTC
NA	TRBV28	TRBJ2-1	many	14	CASSPPKLGNEQFF	TGTGCCAGCAGTCCCCCCAAGTTAGGCAATGAGCAGTTCTTC
NA	TRBV7-2	TRBJ1-1	many	17	CASSPSRGLSRGTEAFF	TGTGCCAGCAGCCCAAGCCGGGGCCTCTCGCGGGGCACTGAAGCTTTCTTT
NA	TRBV18	TRBJ1-6	many	15	CASSPQGQPNSPLHF	TGTGCCAGCTCACCACAAGGACAGCCCAATTCACCCCTCCACTTT